Reported below is one T cell receptor beta chain. Other DNA sequences of this sample code for an identical CDR3. This sample was included in a study of blood T cell repertoires in COVID-19. Trimming removed 3 bases at V and 9 bases at J, with 5 bases between. The CDR3 loop spans 10 amino acids. The germline CDR1 and CDR2 sequences are MNHNS and SASEGT. Method: immunoSEQ multiplex PCR; TCRdb's copy keeps in-frame clones and lacks some. The data contain about 480,000 clones, 70% to 90% of them singletons. Input material: peripheral blood. This receptor was obtained from a woman between 45 and 65 years old with COVID-19, enrolled during active disease. This chain links TRBV6-1 with TRBJ1-1, with D possibly being TRBD1 (5 bases). The CDR3 loop reads CASSEGQAFF. CDR3 in DNA: TGTGCCAGCAGTGAGGGGCAAGCTTTCTTT.